This T cell receptor (beta chain) was sequenced in a study of T cells in Graves' hyperthyroidism and ophthalmopathy. The CDR3 length is 17 residues. CDR1 and CDR2 (germline): MNHNS, SASEGT. Trimming at V came to 5 bases and at J to 0 bases, leaving 8 bases not matched to a gene. TCR beta CDR3 region amplification was performed from RNA transcripts. The HTBI primer set drove a first-round RT-PCR of the TCR CDR3. TCRdb reprocessed the multiplex PCR reads with MiXCR, giving one entry per CDR3 protein. Among under 350,000 distinct CDR3 sequences listed, roughly 13% were seen once. Notes on the study in general: Model-based prediction identified ophthalmopathy a median roughly 5.9 months prior to its onset. In blood, most of the thyroid clonotypes expanded above 0.001 were also present. Classification by a 13 V-J model distinguished ophthalmopathy from stable hyperthyroidism.

Sample collection date corresponds to first hyperthyroidism diagnosis, prior to any ophthalmopathy symptoms. This clonotype was seen many times. Its antigen remains unknown. The material sequenced was blood. The chain is built from TRBV6-1 and TRBJ1-5; 9 bases are shared with TRBD1. The origin of this receptor is a woman in her 30s with Graves' hyperthyroidism that later progressed to Graves' ophthalmopathy. CDR3 DNA sequence: TGTGCCAGCAGTCCCTGGGGGGACAGGGTTAGCAATCAGCCCCAGCATTTT. This codes for CASSPWGDRVSNQPQHF.